The next 5 T cell receptor beta chains were all read from a single sample in a study of blood T cell repertoires in COVID-19. Produced via immunoSEQ multiplex PCR; TCRdb's table is partial and in-frame only. The sample yields fewer than 60,000 clones, approximately 88% seen once. Input material: peripheral blood. These receptors all stem from a human donor with active COVID-19. The donor label of this sample is uncertain.

The V gene is TRBV27, the J gene TRBJ2-5, with 9 bases fitting TRBD1. The CDR3 totals 15 residues. From germline, CDR1 is MNHEY and CDR2 SMNVEV (reference sequence). The V gene end was trimmed by 5 bases and the J gene end by 3 bases; junction bases not matched to a gene: 7. CDR3 in amino acids: CASSPGTGFEETQYF. The CDR3 coding sequence is TGTGCCAGCAGTCCCGGGACAGGGTTCGAAGAGACCCAGTACTTC.

V usage is TRBV19 and J usage is TRBJ2-1, with a tentative D call TRBD1 (6 bases). The CDR3 runs to 15 residues. The V gene lost 6 bases and the J gene lost 0 bases, with 12 bases spanning the gap. CDR1 is LNHDA and CDR2 is SQIVND in the germline V gene (reference sequence). The CDR3 sequence is CASRGGASSYNEQFF. The CDR3 nucleotides read TGTGCCAGTAGAGGGGGAGCAAGCTCCTACAATGAGCAGTTCTTC.

The CDR3 reads CASSYDSGVATQYF. CDR3 DNA: TGCGCCAGCAGCTATGATTCCGGGGTAGCGACCCAGTACTTC. The chain is built from TRBV5-1 and TRBJ2-5; tentative D call: TRBD2 (5 bases). Looked up from germline, CDR1 is SGHRS and CDR2 is YFSETQ. The ends were cut back, 3 bases at V and 7 bases at J, with 16 bases in the middle. The CDR3 sequence is 14 residues long.

The J gene is TRBJ1-1, the V gene TRBV28; no clear D. Germline V CDR1 and CDR2: MDHEN, SYDVKM. The V and J ends lost 3 bases and 0 bases respectively, with 11 bases between them. This CDR3 is 15 amino acids long. Written as DNA, the CDR3 is TGTGCCAGCAGTTTGCCTCGACAACTGAACACTGAAGCTTTCTTT. It translates to CASSLPRQLNTEAFF.

The chain combines TRBV6-5 with TRBJ1-2; D perhaps matches TRBD1 (6 bases). Germline loops: CDR1 MNHEY, CDR2 SVGAGI. Trimming removed 2 bases from V and 4 bases from J, with 11 bases in between. The CDR3 loop spans 14 amino acids. The CDR3 DNA is TGTGCCAGCAGTTACAGGGACACCGCCTATGGCTACACCTTC. It specifies CASSYRDTAYGYTF.